The clone carrying this T cell receptor (beta chain) was counted once. Its specificity is not known. The sample originates from a study of CD8+CD57+ T cells in acquired aplastic anemia. Study information: CD4+ and CD8+ cells, once sorted, gave DNA averaging approximately 3 ug. Whole-study results and caveats: Patients shared around 31 CD8+ CDR3 sequences with controls.

The authors sequenced patients whose flow cytometry had shown CD8+CD57+ cell expansion. Each patient carried a diagnosis of severe acquired aplastic anemia. Sampling of blood occurred while the patients had still received no therapy. CDR1 and CDR2 (germline): SSHAT, FNYEAQ (reference sequence). CDR3 length: 14 amino acids. The junction had 5 bases not matched to a gene; V was cut back by 4 bases and J by 2 bases. The study profiled TCR beta VDJ and CDR3 using genomic DNA as template. TCRdb itself ran the reads through MiXCR, one entry per CDR3 protein. The repertoire has about 120,000 distinct CDR3 sequences, approximately 61% of them found once; the top ten carry roughly 29%.

The V and J genes are TRBV7-7 and TRBJ2-7; TRBD2 agrees at 7 bases. Sequencing was performed on sorted CD4+, CD8+, or CD8+CD57+ T cells (not recorded which) from PBMCs. This sequence was found in a human donor with aplastic anemia. In nucleotides, the CDR3 is TGTGCCAGCAGCTCGGGACTACCTCCCTACGAGCAGTACTTC. Protein product: CASSSGLPPYEQYF.